The rows below give T cell receptor beta chains drawn from one sample of a study of blood T cells in healthy people across ages. MiXCR, run by TCRdb on the 5' RACE reads, gives a single entry per CDR3 protein. This table has approximately 730,000 distinct CDR3 sequences, 43% appearing once. Sample: blood. Every receptor here comes from a woman aged 55-75 years in good health. CDR3s include the opening cysteine and the closing phenylalanine or tryptophan.

J: TRBJ2-4
V: TRBV20-1
CDR3: CSARPGQLAKTIQYF

J: TRBJ2-1
V: TRBV28
CDR3: CASSFGGQADEQFF

J: TRBJ1-1
V: TRBV12-3/TRBV12-4
CDR3: CASRATGLNTEAFF

J: TRBJ2-7
V: TRBV7-2
CDR3: CASSLIVVYEQYF

J: .
V: TRBV5-1
CDR3: CTSSLVGDEQYF

J: TRBJ2-3
V: TRBV5-1
CDR3: CASSLPPGTGDDTDTQYF

J: TRBJ2-3
V: TRBV6-1
CDR3: CASSEPGQGGGTQYF

J: TRBJ2-1
V: TRBV27
CDR3: CASSGRQYEQFF

J: .
V: TRBV29-1
CDR3: CSVTPGTGNLYEQYF

J: TRBJ2-5
V: TRBV12-3/TRBV12-4
CDR3: CASSETSGIEETQYF

J: TRBJ1-5
V: TRBV24-1
CDR3: CATSAGGARDQPQHF

J: TRBJ2-7
V: TRBV27
CDR3: CASSRTGDYSYEQYF

J: TRBJ1-2
V: TRBV7-9
CDR3: CASSDWRGARLHGYTF

J: TRBJ2-7
V: TRBV19
CDR3: CASRAGPDYEQYF

J: TRBJ2-1
V: TRBV29-1
CDR3: CSVSRALQGTEQFF

J: TRBJ2-5
V: TRBV4-1
CDR3: CSSSPGTGVYQETQYF

J: TRBJ1-5
V: TRBV28
CDR3: CASTSTDRSQHF

J: TRBJ1-2
V: TRBV19
CDR3: CASHFGRSYGYTF

J: TRBJ1-6
V: TRBV5-1
CDR3: CASSSSLQGESPLHF

J: TRBJ2-2
V: TRBV12-3/TRBV12-4
CDR3: CASSPLSGELFF

J: TRBJ2-1
V: TRBV7-2
CDR3: CASSSRLGGDEQFF

J: TRBJ2-5
V: TRBV12-3/TRBV12-4
CDR3: CASSLGTSGRGGTRETQYF

J: TRBJ2-7
V: TRBV29-1
CDR3: CSVPGRGGSIVNEQYF

J: TRBJ1-1
V: TRBV12-3/TRBV12-4
CDR3: CASSHRGSTEAFF

J: TRBJ2-1
V: TRBV6-2/TRBV6-3
CDR3: CASKRGRREQFF

J: TRBJ2-7
V: TRBV3-1
CDR3: CASSQDGGRYEQYF

J: .
V: TRBV6-2/TRBV6-3
CDR3: CASSSSGSMSYEQYF

J: TRBJ1-4
V: TRBV29-1
CDR3: CSVDPGTREKLFF

J: TRBJ2-7
V: TRBV28
CDR3: CASTPGGTSYEQYF

J: TRBJ2-3
V: TRBV7-3
CDR3: CASSLYIRGRFIDTQYF

J: TRBJ2-3
V: TRBV25-1
CDR3: CASSDHLGLAGSTDTQYF

J: .
V: TRBV5-1
CDR3: CASSLLDRGPGEQYF

J: TRBJ2-4
V: TRBV6-2/TRBV6-3
CDR3: CAARTGLGIQYF

J: TRBJ1-5
V: TRBV20-1
CDR3: CSATRGTAHKPQHF

J: TRBJ2-5
V: TRBV29-1
CDR3: CSVAGTSGQETQYF

J: TRBJ1-3
V: TRBV12-3/TRBV12-4
CDR3: CASSQRNRGRNTIYF

J: TRBJ1-2
V: TRBV12-3/TRBV12-4
CDR3: CASRQAMVGDGYTF

J: TRBJ2-7
V: TRBV7-2
CDR3: CASSSQTSGDYEQYF

J: TRBJ2-5
V: TRBV5-1
CDR3: CASSLDAGMETQYF

J: TRBJ2-1
V: TRBV12-3/TRBV12-4
CDR3: CASSGGRGRQGQYNEQFF

J: TRBJ2-3
V: TRBV6-1
CDR3: CASSEALAGTTDTQYF

J: TRBJ2-3
V: TRBV5-1
CDR3: CASSPRSQPTTTDTQYF

J: TRBJ2-5
V: TRBV20-1
CDR3: CSASDRAGETQYF

J: TRBJ2-7
V: TRBV20-1
CDR3: CSARDTRSSYEQYF

J: TRBJ1-5
V: TRBV7-2
CDR3: CASSQTGGVNQPQHF

J: TRBJ2-7
V: TRBV6-5
CDR3: CASSGQGGPYEQYF

J: TRBJ2-3
V: TRBV18
CDR3: CASSQGPPPDTQYF

J: TRBJ2-1
V: TRBV7-2
CDR3: CASSLIRGGYNEQFF

J: TRBJ1-1
V: TRBV13
CDR3: CASSSNTNTEAFF

J: TRBJ1-1
V: TRBV20-1
CDR3: CSAREGSTEAFF

J: TRBJ2-7
V: TRBV20-1
CDR3: CSALTSGLYEQYF

J: .
V: TRBV9
CDR3: CASSVGPQGYEQYF

J: TRBJ2-3
V: TRBV7-2
CDR3: CASSFEPDTQYF

J: TRBJ2-7
V: TRBV29-1
CDR3: CSVEVSRYEQYF

J: TRBJ1-1
V: TRBV20-1
CDR3: CSAQDSRSNTEAFF

J: TRBJ2-3
V: TRBV7-8
CDR3: CASSLIFSGGWSTDTQYF

J: TRBJ1-1
V: TRBV14
CDR3: CASSQDGGRRTEAFF

J: TRBJ2-7
V: TRBV18
CDR3: CASSPLEGASYEQYF

J: TRBJ1-2
V: TRBV7-2
CDR3: CASSSGTIYGYTF